These 6 T cell receptor beta chains were sequenced from one sample in a study of shared clonotypes between healthy human individuals. Data came from immunoSEQ multiplex PCR; TCRdb stores just in-frame clones and leaves some out. The table shows about 2.5 million clones, with around 90% occurring only once. Sequencing was performed on naive CD4+ T cells from PBMCs. Stated subset: CD45RA+ positively selected. These receptors came from a man in his late teens or twenties in good health. Some clones in this sample may be carry-over from other donors' samples.

This sequence joins TRBV21-1 and TRBJ1-2. TRBV21-1 is recorded as a pseudogene. The CDR3 is 16 amino acids. The CDR3 reads CASRTRVQGGGSGYTF. Written as DNA, the CDR3 is TGTGCCAGCAGAACCAGGGTTCAGGGAGGCGGGTCTGGCTACACCTTC.

V gene TRBV7-2 combines with J gene TRBJ2-6; D gene uncertain. The CDR3 runs to 17 residues. The germline gives CDR1 SGHTA, CDR2 FQGNSA. The V end was cut by 3 bases, the J end by 0 bases, with 12 bases between. The CDR3 region has the DNA TGTGCCAGCAGCTTTTGGGTCCTCGCCTCTGGGGCCAACGTCCTGACTTTC. The encoded protein is CASSFWVLASGANVLTF.

The chain carries TRBV29-1 and TRBJ2-1; D call uncertain. V was clipped by 0 bases and J by 0 bases, with 6 bases between them. CDR3 size: 14 residues. CDR1 and CDR2 from the germline V gene are SQVTM and ANQGSEA. The CDR3: CSVEDQSSYNEQFF. Here the CDR3 DNA reads TGCAGCGTTGAAGATCAAAGCTCCTACAATGAGCAGTTCTTC.

The chain couples TRBV25-1 to TRBJ2-5, with 10 bases that match TRBD2. This CDR3 has 15 amino acids. The germline CDR1 and CDR2 sequences are MGHDK and SYGVNS. After removal of 4 bases from V and 6 bases from J, the junction contained 8 bases not matched to a gene. The CDR3 coding sequence is TGTGCCAGCAGTGCCGAGCGGGAGGGGGCACAGACCCAGTACTTC. It is translated as CASSAEREGAQTQYF.

This clone is a singleton in its sample. The gene calls are TRBV19 and TRBJ2-7, with D perhaps matching TRBD2 (5 bases). V dropped 3 bases and J dropped 0 bases, with 12 bases sitting between them. CDR1 is LNHDA, CDR2 SQIVND, per germline (reference sequence). This CDR3 has 15 residues. CDR3: CASSIVTGSSYEQYF. The CDR3 region has the DNA TGTGCCAGTAGTATCGTCACGGGGAGCTCCTACGAGCAGTACTTC.

This clone was counted a few times. The chain is built from TRBV7-8 and TRBJ1-2, with 8 bases fitting TRBD1. The germline V gene encodes CDR1 SGHVS and CDR2 FQNEAQ. Trimming cost V 3 bases and J 2 bases; bases outside gene matches: 5. The CDR3 totals 15 residues. The CDR3 DNA follows: TGTGCCAGCAGCTTGACGGGACAGGAGAACTATGGCTACACCTTC. It translates to CASSLTGQENYGYTF.